A single sample gave rise to the 21 T cell receptor beta chains below, sequenced in a study of shared clonotypes between healthy human individuals. Sequencing used immunoSEQ multiplex PCR; TCRdb keeps in-frame clones, though not all of them. The sample lists nearly 1 million clones; around 80% were seen once. The source material was memory CD4+ T cells sorted from blood. Specified subset: CD45RA-negative fraction. The receptor set was obtained from a man younger than 35 in good health.

V usage is TRBV4-2 and J usage is TRBJ2-3; D may be TRBD1 or TRBD2 (5 bases each). The CDR3 has 14 residues. V lost 0 bases to trimming and J lost 7 bases, with 11 bases between them. The germline V gene encodes CDR1 LGHNA and CDR2 YNFKEQ. The DNA for the CDR3 is TGTGCCAGCAGCCAAGACAAGAGGGGAAATACGCAGTATTTT. Its protein product is CASSQDKRGNTQYF.

This sequence joins TRBV5-6 and TRBJ2-1; TRBD2 matches at 8 bases. Germline V CDR1 and CDR2: SGHDT, YYEEEE. This CDR3 has 17 residues. The V segment lost 4 bases and the J segment 3 bases; nucleotides outside the gene matches: 12. In DNA, the CDR3 is TGTGCCAGCAGCACATTCCCGCGGGAGGTACTCTACAATGAGCAGTTCTTC. Protein: CASSTFPREVLYNEQFF.

This clone was detected a few times. The same CDR3 can be traced to other DNA sequences in this sample. The chain carries TRBV5-1 and TRBJ2-5; 10 bases agree with TRBD2. Germline CDR1 reads SGHRS; CDR2 reads YFSETQ. This CDR3 comprises 15 residues. V dropped 2 bases and J dropped 2; count of bases not matched to a gene: 3. CDR3 residues: CASSLPSGSQETQYF. The CDR3 DNA reads as TGCGCCAGCAGCTTACCTAGCGGGAGTCAAGAGACCCAGTACTTC.

The chain uses TRBV18 and TRBJ1-5; perhaps TRBD1 as D (6 bases). The germline gives CDR1 KGHSH, CDR2 LQKENI. The CDR3 has 15 amino acids. V was cut by 4 bases and J by 0 bases, with 10 bases left in between. CDR3 sequence reads: CASSRATGSNQPQHF. The DNA of the CDR3 is TGTGCCAGCTCACGAGCGACAGGTAGCAATCAGCCCCAGCATTTT.

This clone was counted a few times. The rearrangement links TRBV7-9 to TRBJ2-7; no reliable D call. The V gene's germline CDR1 is SEHNR and CDR2 FQNEAQ (reference sequence). The CDR3 loop spans 13 amino acids. Trimming removed 4 bases from V and 1 base from J, with 8 bases in between. As DNA, the CDR3 is TGTGCCAGCAGCTCGTATGGTTCCTACGAGCAGTACTTC. Encoded protein: CASSSYGSYEQYF.

This clone was recorded once. The V and J genes are TRBV21-1 and TRBJ1-3. TRBV21-1 is a pseudogene. The CDR3 runs to 15 residues. In DNA form, the CDR3 reads TGTGCCAGCAGCTCCGGGGTGCGGTACGGAAACACCATATATTTT. It yields the protein CASSSGVRYGNTIYF.

V and J are TRBV10-3 and TRBJ1-5; a possible D gene is TRBD1 (5 bases). The germline V and J ends were trimmed by 2 bases and 9 bases, with 17 bases remaining between them. Germline V lookup: CDR1 ENHRY, CDR2 SYGVKD. This CDR3 comprises 15 residues. This CDR3 is CAISESWGGRAPQHF. The DNA of the CDR3 is TGTGCCATCAGTGAGAGTTGGGGGGGTAGGGCGCCCCAGCATTTT.

This clone was seen a handful of times. This chain uses TRBV6-1 with TRBJ1-3, with TRBD1 matching over 7 bases. The CDR3 consists of 18 residues. Per the germline V gene, CDR1 is MNHNS and CDR2 is SASEGT. Germline trimming cut 4 bases from V and 4 bases from J; bases unmatched to any gene: 16. This CDR3 is CASSVPPLSTGDGNTIYF. CDR3 in DNA: TGTGCCAGCAGTGTTCCCCCCCTCTCTACAGGGGACGGAAACACCATATATTTT.

The rearrangement uses TRBV2 and TRBJ1-4; the match to TRBD1 covers 11 bases. V lost 1 base and J lost 11; bases outside the gene matches: 6. Germline lookup yields CDR1 SNHLY and CDR2 FYNNEI. This CDR3 has 15 amino acids. The CDR3 DNA reads as TGTGCCAGCAGTGAAGGGACAGGGGGCTTGTATAAACTGTTTTTT. The encoded protein is CASSEGTGGLYKLFF.

The J gene is TRBJ1-6, the V gene TRBV6-1; no clear D. Per germline, CDR1 MNHNS and CDR2 SASEGT. The CDR3 is 13 residues long. Trimming stripped 1 base from V and 9 bases from J, with 7 bases between. CDR3 amino acids: CASSEGLSSPLHF. The CDR3 DNA reads TGTGCCAGCAGTGAAGGGTTGAGTTCACCCCTCCACTTT.

The J gene is TRBJ2-1, the V gene TRBV5-5; 8 bases match TRBD2. Germline V gives CDR1 SGHKS, CDR2 YYEKEE (reference sequence). J lost 9 bases, V lost 5 bases, and 10 bases had no gene match. The CDR3 runs 14 residues. CDR3 region: CASRRSGSSAEQFF. Here the CDR3 DNA reads TGTGCCAGCAGGAGGAGCGGGAGTAGCGCTGAGCAGTTCTTC.

The chain combines TRBV4-2 with TRBJ1-2; D call uncertain. This CDR3 comprises 14 residues. V was clipped by 1 base and J by 7 bases, with 13 bases between them. Germline lookup yields CDR1 LGHNA and CDR2 YNFKEQ. CDR3 nucleotides: TGTGCCAGCAGCCAAGTCTCTGCCGTTGCTGGCTACACCTTC. Protein sequence: CASSQVSAVAGYTF.

Concerning this clone: Other nucleotide sequences in the sample specify the same CDR3. This CDR3 is CAWSVRTQETQYF. The DNA of the CDR3 is TGTGCCTGGAGTGTACGGACACAAGAGACCCAGTACTTC. The J gene is TRBJ2-5, the V gene TRBV30, with a possible D match to TRBD1 (5 bases). Germline values: CDR1 GTSNPN, CDR2 SVGIG (reference sequence). With 0 bases removed from V and 2 bases from J, the gap between germline ends came to 7 bases. The CDR3 runs 13 residues.

The chain combines TRBV5-1 with TRBJ2-2; the D gene is possibly TRBD2 (5 bases). The V and J ends lost 3 bases and 6 bases respectively, with 18 bases between them. This CDR3 is 16 amino acids long. The germline V gene has CDR1 SGHRS and CDR2 YFSETQ. CDR3 in DNA: TGCGCCAGCAGCTATAGACTACCCCAATCCTCCGGGGAGCTGTTTTTT. It codes for CASSYRLPQSSGELFF.

The V call is TRBV7-9, the J call TRBJ2-1, with 7 nucleotides matching TRBD2. The CDR3 loop spans 15 amino acids. After removal of 3 bases from V and 5 bases from J, the junction contained 7 bases not matched to a gene. Germline CDR1 SEHNR, CDR2 FQNEAQ (reference sequence). The CDR3 DNA is TGTGCCAGCAGCTTGCGGGAGTATCCGGACAATGAGCAGTTCTTC. Amino acid sequence: CASSLREYPDNEQFF.

CDR3 loop: CAWEPRGKLFF. In DNA form, the CDR3 reads TGTGCCTGGGAACCTCGGGGAAAACTGTTTTTT. This sequence joins TRBV30 and TRBJ1-4, with no clear D. The CDR3 contains 11 residues. Germline assignment: CDR1 GTSNPN and CDR2 SVGIG (reference sequence). Trimming removed 5 bases from V and 10 bases from J, with 11 bases in between.

This chain joins TRBV30 and TRBJ2-7, with D perhaps matching TRBD2 (5 bases). The CDR3 totals 12 residues. The germline V gene has CDR1 GTSNPN and CDR2 SVGIG (reference sequence). Trimming took 5 bases from V and 2 from J, leaving 10 bases between them. CDR3: CAWGTSTYEQYF. The CDR3 coding sequence is TGTGCCTGGGGTACTAGTACCTACGAGCAGTACTTC.

The V gene is TRBV28, the J gene TRBJ1-5, with 7 bases identical to TRBD1. This CDR3 has 12 amino acids. Per germline, CDR1 MDHEN and CDR2 SYDVKM. J lost 7 bases, V lost 11 bases, and 8 bases had no gene match. The CDR3 DNA sequence: TGTGCCCCAAGAGGGGGCAGACAGCCCCAGCATTTT. This translates into CAPRGGRQPQHF.

The rearrangement links TRBV4-1 to TRBJ1-4, with 10 bases identical to TRBD1. From germline, CDR1 is MGHRA and CDR2 YSYEKL. Germline trimming cut 0 bases from V and 7 bases from J; bases unmatched to any gene: 14. CDR3 size: 19 residues. The CDR3 nucleotides read TGCGCCAGCAGCCAAGACCCCGGGACAGGGGTTAGGAGGGGTGAAAAACTGTTTTTT. Translated: CASSQDPGTGVRRGEKLFF.

The chain couples TRBV7-6 to TRBJ2-2; D remains ambiguous. With 5 bases removed from V and 4 bases from J, the gap between germline ends came to 14 bases. The germline gives CDR1 SGHVS, CDR2 FNYEAQ. CDR3 length: 15 amino acids. The CDR3 region is CASSPPAASTGELFF. CDR3 DNA sequence: TGTGCCAGCAGCCCCCCGGCGGCAAGCACCGGGGAGCTGTTTTTT. Using reference TRBV7-6 and TRBJ2-2 for the parts outside the CDR3, the full variable domain is GAGVSQSPRYKVTKRGQDVALRCDPISGHVSLYWYRQALGQGPEFLTYFNYEAQQDKSGLPNDRFSAERPEGSISTLTIQRTEQRDSAMYRCASSPPAASTGELFFGEGSRLTVL.

This chain links TRBV18 with TRBJ2-3, with D possibly matching TRBD1 (5 bases). Deletions cut 3 bases from V and 0 bases from J, with 10 bases between. The CDR3 spans 15 residues. The germline gives CDR1 KGHSH, CDR2 LQKENI. CDR3 region: CASSPADTSTDTQYF. In DNA, the CDR3 is TGTGCCAGCTCACCGGCGGACACTAGCACAGATACGCAGTATTTT. Drawing the rest from reference TRBV18 and TRBJ2-3, the complete variable domain is NAGVMQNPRHLVRRRGQEARLRCSPMKGHSHVYWYRQLPEEGLKFMVYLQKENIIDESGMPKERFSAEFPKEGPSILRIQQVVRGDSAAYFCASSPADTSTDTQYFGPGTRLTVL.